The clone carrying this TCR beta chain was counted ten times or more. What it binds is unknown. A universal primer site came from template switching; cDNA carried unique molecular identifiers. TCRdb reprocessed the 5' RACE reads via MiXCR and lists one record per CDR3 protein. The table has under 900,000 distinct CDR3 sequences, 9% to 15% seen once; the top ten hold roughly 1.6%. Every donor was a healthy Caucasian. The data are from a study of identical twins. The study, taken as a whole, reports: Cord blood beta clonotypes that were abundant carried fewer insertions, and memory repertoires showed no such trend.

This sample also belongs to another study, concerning yellow fever vaccine responses in identical twins. That paper states: Twins reportedly showed a vaccine T cell response that seemed partly convergent and partly personalized.

The receptor was isolated from a woman aged 18-35 years in good health. Sequencing was carried out using PBMCs.

The CDR3 bases are TGTGCCAGCAGCCGCAGTGGCAAAGAGACCCAGTACTTC. Protein: CASSRSGKETQYF. The V call is TRBV6-1, the J call TRBJ2-5; no clear D. This CDR3 contains 13 residues. The V and J ends lost 6 bases and 3 bases respectively, with 11 bases between them. Germline CDR1 reads MNHNS; CDR2 reads SASEGT.